Listed below are T cell receptor beta chains from one sample, sequenced in a study of naive and memory T cell subsets. TCRdb used MiXCR to reprocess the UMI-ligation and nested PCR reads, holding one entry per CDR3 protein. This sample has approximately 21,000 distinct CDR3 sequences, with about 6% found just once. The sample in question was skin, obtained from a tuberculin skin test site. The receptors originated from an adult in good health. The CDR3 runs from the conserved cysteine through the conserved F or W. A D gene is named only where the DNA matches it firmly. Expanded clones are given a class, and other clones once, few, many or no size at all.

cdr3_nt,cdr3_aa,v_call,j_call,d_call,clone_size
TGTGCCAGCAGCCGGACTGGAACCTCCTACAATGAGCAGTTCTTC,CASSRTGTSYNEQFF,TRBV7-6,TRBJ2-1,.,many
TGCAGTGCACGCGGGCTCGGCGGGTTTGTGGCCGAGACCCAGTACTTC,CSARGLGGFVAETQYF,TRBV20-1,TRBJ2-5,.,many
TGCAGTGCTAAGCGGACAGGTCGAGACGGGGAGCTGTTTTTT,CSAKRTGRDGELFF,TRBV20-1,TRBJ2-2,TRBD1,.
TGTGCCAGCAGTGAGAATCATAGCAATCAGCCCCAGCATTTT,CASSENHSNQPQHF,TRBV2,TRBJ1-5,.,many
TGTGCCAGCAGCTTGGCAGGGGGCTCGGAGACCCAGTACTTC,CASSLAGGSETQYF,TRBV7-2,TRBJ2-5,TRBD1,many
TGTGCCAGCAGTTTAATTGAGGGGGCCCGGACTGAAGCTTTCTTT,CASSLIEGARTEAFF,TRBV12-3/TRBV12-4,TRBJ1-1,TRBD1,.
TGTGCCAGCAGCGTAGGATCAGGGGGAGAGACCCAGTACTTC,CASSVGSGGETQYF,TRBV9,TRBJ2-5,TRBD1,.
TGTGCCAGCACCCCCAAGACAGGGGGGCCTGGAAACACCATATATTTT,CASTPKTGGPGNTIYF,TRBV7-9,TRBJ1-3,TRBD1,.
TGTGCCAGCAGCAGGGGCGGGGGTGGCAATCAGCCCCAGCATTTT,CASSRGGGGNQPQHF,TRBV6-5,TRBJ1-5,.,few
TGCAGTGCTCAGACTAGCGGCCCCACAGATACGCAGTATTTT,CSAQTSGPTDTQYF,TRBV20-1,TRBJ2-3,TRBD2,.
TGTGCCATCAGTGGTCCTTCCTCGGGAGACTATGGCTACACCTTC,CAISGPSSGDYGYTF,TRBV10-3,TRBJ1-2,.,.
TGTGCCAGCAGTGAGTTGGCGGGATCTCCCCACGAGCAGTACTTC,CASSELAGSPHEQYF,TRBV2,TRBJ2-7,.,.